These T cell receptor beta chains were read from a single sample in a study of cytomegalovirus exposure and HLA in healthy donors. TCRdb keeps only in-frame clones here, not all; method: immunoSEQ multiplex PCR. The table has 150,000 to 200,000 clones, roughly three quarters seen once. The specimen sequenced was PBMCs. The receptors stem from a man aged 18 to 30 in good health and CMV-seropositive. CDR3s include the opening cysteine and the closing phenylalanine or tryptophan. A D gene is named only where the DNA matches it firmly. Not all rows give a size; the values are once, few, many and, for expanded clones, a class.

clone size | D gene | J gene | V gene | CDR3 DNA | CDR3 protein
NA | TRBD1 | TRBJ2-5 | TRBV7-6 | TGTGCCAGCAGCCCTAGGACAGGGGACCGCGAGACCCAGTACTTC | CASSPRTGDRETQYF
NA | NA | TRBJ2-2 | TRBV6-1 | TGTGCCAGTACACCAACAGGGAACACCGGGGAGCTGTTTTTT | CASTPTGNTGELFF
NA | NA | TRBJ1-5 | TRBV6-1 | TGTGCCAGCAGTGACAGGGACTATCAGCCCCAGCATTTT | CASSDRDYQPQHF
NA | NA | TRBJ1-5 | TRBV4-1 | TGCGCCAGCAGCCAAGGGGGGGGTTGGGACCTCAATCAGCCCCAGCATTTT | CASSQGGGWDLNQPQHF
NA | NA | TRBJ1-1 | TRBV7-9 | TGTGCCAGCAGCTCAAGGGGCGGGACGGCGAACACTGAAGCTTTCTTT | CASSSRGGTANTEAFF
few | NA | TRBJ2-5 | TRBV7-6 | TGTGCCAGCGCCGGGGGTGGAGAGACCCAGTACTTC | CASAGGGETQYF
NA | TRBD1 | TRBJ2-2 | TRBV2 | TGTGCCAGCAGTGATGCCCTGGACAGGGAGGTGACGGCCGGGGAGCTGTTTTTT | CASSDALDREVTAGELFF
NA | TRBD2 | TRBJ2-2 | TRBV6-1 | TGTGCCAGCAGTAAAGGGAAGCGGGAGGGCCCGGGCGGGGAGCTGTTTTTT | CASSKGKREGPGGELFF
NA | NA | TRBJ1-3 | TRBV15 | TGTGCCACCAGCAGAGATCATGGGGGGTGGACTGGAAACACCATATATTTT | CATSRDHGGWTGNTIYF
NA | TRBD1 | TRBJ1-1 | TRBV5-1 | TGCGCCAGCAGCTTGGGGGCAGGATCCGGACAGGCAGCTTTCTTT | CASSLGAGSGQAAFF
few | NA | TRBJ2-3 | TRBV11-2 | TGTGCCAGCAGCTGGACTTCTCCCACAGATACGCAGTATTTT | CASSWTSPTDTQYF
NA | NA | TRBJ2-1 | TRBV13 | TGTGCCAGCAGCGAGGGGGTAGCGAGGCCCTACAATGAGCAGTTCTTC | CASSEGVARPYNEQFF
few | NA | TRBJ2-5 | TRBV4-2 | TGTGCCAGCAGCCAAGATGGGCGCGGGGAGACCCAGTACTTC | CASSQDGRGETQYF
NA | NA | TRBJ1-6 | TRBV28 | TGTGCCAGCAAAATTCTCAGGGTCACCAATAATTCACCCCTCCACTTT | CASKILRVTNNSPLHF
NA | NA | TRBJ2-1 | TRBV30 | TGTGCCTGGAGTAAGGAAATGGCAGGTGAGCAGTTCTTC | CAWSKEMAGEQFF
few | TRBD2 | TRBJ2-5 | TRBV11-3 | TGTGCCAGCAGCTTAGGGAGCGGGAGAGGCGTTGAGACCCAGTACTTC | CASSLGSGRGVETQYF
few | TRBD1 | TRBJ1-2 | TRBV7-2 | TGTGCCAGCAGCTTAATGGGACAGGGCAATGGCTACACCTTC | CASSLMGQGNGYTF
NA | NA | TRBJ2-3 | TRBV9 | TGTGCCAGCAGCGTATTAGGGGGGGCAGATACGCAGTATTTT | CASSVLGGADTQYF
NA | NA | TRBJ2-5 | TRBV5-4 | TGTGCCAGCAGCCCTGGGGTGGGGCGGGAGACCCAGTACTTC | CASSPGVGRETQYF
NA | NA | TRBJ1-3 | TRBV28 | TGTGCCAGCAGTTTATCCCGCTCTGGAAACACCATATATTTT | CASSLSRSGNTIYF
once | TRBD1 | TRBJ1-5 | TRBV6-1 | TGTGCCAGCAGTGATTTACAGGGGGAAGGGCAGCCCCAGCATTTT | CASSDLQGEGQPQHF
NA | TRBD1 | TRBJ1-1 | TRBV2 | TGTGCCAGCAGTCAGGGGGTTAACACTGAAGCTTTCTTT | CASSQGVNTEAFF